This TCR beta chain was captured by sequencing in a study of a mutant IDH1 vaccine in newly diagnosed glioma. Method: immunoSEQ multiplex PCR; TCRdb's copy keeps in-frame clones and lacks some. Seen here are roughly 32,000 clones, about three quarters observed once, and the top ten hold roughly 10%. Regarding time point: baseline, week 1 (first vaccination visit). Treatment meaning: pre-vaccination baseline after standard-of-care therapy. The specimen comprised peripheral blood mononuclear cells (PBMCs), sampled from a glioma patient treated with radiotherapy, temozolomide or both. This receptor was taken from a man in his fifties or sixties with glioma. Some clones in this sample may be carry-over from other donors' samples.

The CDR3 DNA is TGTGCCAGCCAAAGGGACAGATTAACAGGAGAGACCCAGTACTTC. This translates into CASQRDRLTGETQYF. The chain employs TRBV27 and TRBJ2-5, with 7 nucleotides matching TRBD1. The V and J ends lost 8 bases and 4 bases, in that order; junction bases with no gene match: 13. The CDR3 contains 15 residues. The germline CDR1 and CDR2 sequences are MNHEY and SMNVEV (reference sequence).